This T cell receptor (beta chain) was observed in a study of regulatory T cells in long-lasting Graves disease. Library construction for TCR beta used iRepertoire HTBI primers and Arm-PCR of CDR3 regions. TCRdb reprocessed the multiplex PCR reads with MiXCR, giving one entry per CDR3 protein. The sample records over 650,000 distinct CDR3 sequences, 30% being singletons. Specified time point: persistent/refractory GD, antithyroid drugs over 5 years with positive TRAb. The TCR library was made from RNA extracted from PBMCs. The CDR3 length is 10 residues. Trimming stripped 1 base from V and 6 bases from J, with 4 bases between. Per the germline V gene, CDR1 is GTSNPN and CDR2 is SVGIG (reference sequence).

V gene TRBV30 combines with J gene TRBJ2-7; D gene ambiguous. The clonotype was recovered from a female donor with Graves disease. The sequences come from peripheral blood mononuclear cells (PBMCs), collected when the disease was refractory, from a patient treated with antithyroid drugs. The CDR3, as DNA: TGTGCCTGGAGTGGGGGCGAGCAGTACTTC. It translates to CAWSGGEQYF.